The 6 T cell receptor beta chains listed next were all sequenced from one sample in a study of T cell repertoires in cytomegalovirus infection. TCRdb redid the calling of the reads with MiXCR, one entry per CDR3 protein. Of about 250,000 distinct CDR3 sequences listed, under 8.5% are singletons. The sample taken for sequencing was PBMCs. The source of these receptors is a human donor in good health (CMV status not recorded). Some clones in this sample may be carry-over from other donors' samples.

This clonotype came up many times. The chain carries TRBV7-2 and TRBJ1-3, with D unclear. The CDR3 totals 19 residues. Looked up from germline, CDR1 is SGHTA and CDR2 is FQGNSA. V gave up 4 bases and J gave up 0 bases, with 22 bases separating them. The CDR3 region has the DNA TGTGCCAGCAGCTCCCCACCCCGGGCACCCCCGAGCTCTGGAAACACCATATATTTT. Translation gives CASSSPPRAPPSSGNTIYF.

This clonotype occurred many times. The rearrangement joins TRBV7-6 to TRBJ2-7; 7 nucleotides align to TRBD1. The CDR3 covers 14 residues. Germline lookup yields CDR1 SGHVS and CDR2 FNYEAQ. Trimming took 1 base from V and 7 from J; bases not matched to a gene: 7. The CDR3 bases are TGTGCCAGCAGCTTAGGGGGACAGACGGGTGAGCAGTACTTC. This codes for CASSLGGQTGEQYF.

The sample holds many counts of this clonotype. The chain employs TRBV5-1 and TRBJ1-1, with D possibly being TRBD1 (5 bases). Germline values: CDR1 SGHRS, CDR2 YFSETQ. This CDR3 region has 13 residues. V was cut by 4 bases and J by 1 base, with 8 bases left in between. The CDR3 bases are TGCGCCAGCAGCCAGGGAGGGAACACTGAAGCTTTCTTT. Its translation is CASSQGGNTEAFF.

This clonotype was seen repeatedly, ten times or more. This chain uses TRBV7-9 with TRBJ1-3; D gene uncertain. The CDR3 has 13 amino acids. Germline lookup yields CDR1 SEHNR and CDR2 FQNEAQ (reference sequence). The ends were cut back, 5 bases at V and 0 bases at J, with 5 bases in the middle. The CDR3 region is CASSPDSGNTIYF. In DNA, the CDR3 is TGTGCCAGCAGCCCCGACTCTGGAAACACCATATATTTT.

The CDR3 here is CAISESEIGAFF. The CDR3 nucleotides are TGTGCCATCAGTGAGTCGGAGATCGGAGCTTTCTTT. The gene calls are TRBV10-3 and TRBJ1-1; no clear D. This CDR3 comprises 12 residues. CDR1 and CDR2 (germline): ENHRY, SYGVKD. Trimming took 0 bases from V and 10 from J, leaving 9 bases between them.

By frequency in the sample, this clonotype is medium-sized. The chain employs TRBV2 and TRBJ1-2; D ambiguous. The CDR3 sequence is 12 residues long. CDR1 SNHLY and CDR2 FYNNEI come from the germline V gene. Deletions cut 1 base from V and 4 bases from J, with 4 bases between. The CDR3 loop is CASSEGAYGYTF. DNA for the CDR3: TGTGCCAGCAGTGAAGGGGCCTATGGCTACACCTTC.